These 5 T cell receptor beta chains were sequenced from one sample in a study of blood T cell repertoires in COVID-19. TCRdb's copy holds only in-frame clones and misses some; the assay was immunoSEQ multiplex PCR. Counted here are about 80,000 clones, about four fifths occurring once; the ten biggest clones make up approximately 12%. The source material was peripheral blood. These receptors were obtained from a man older than 75 with acute or convalescent COVID-19.

CDR3 DNA sequence: TGTGCCAGCACCGGTGATAGCTCCTATAATTCACCCCTCCACTTT. Protein sequence: CASTGDSSYNSPLHF. The chain recombines TRBV2 with TRBJ1-6; D not certain. CDR1 and CDR2 from the germline V gene are SNHLY and FYNNEI. The V end was cut by 7 bases, the J end by 0 bases, with 10 bases between. CDR3 length: 15 amino acids.

This chain links TRBV7-2 with TRBJ1-1; no definite D call. The CDR3 spans 14 residues. V shed 2 bases and J shed 1 base, with 8 bases lying between them. Germline loops: CDR1 SGHTA, CDR2 FQGNSA. The CDR3 region is CASSLTSGNTEAFF. The CDR3 DNA follows: TGTGCCAGCAGCTTAACTTCCGGGAACACTGAAGCTTTCTTT.

The chain couples TRBV27 to TRBJ2-7, with 9 bases fitting TRBD1. The CDR3 is made up of 14 amino acids. CDR1 MNHEY and CDR2 SMNVEV come from the germline V gene (reference sequence). Trimming removed 5 bases from V and 3 bases from J; junction bases left unmatched: 5. The CDR3 sequence: CASSPDRGGYEQYF. CDR3 DNA sequence: TGTGCCAGCAGTCCGGACAGGGGAGGCTACGAGCAGTACTTC.

The count of this clone is one. The chain employs TRBV6-1 and TRBJ2-7; D is undetermined. Germline assignment: CDR1 MNHNS and CDR2 SASEGT. CDR3 length equals 12 residues. V was shortened by 5 bases and J by 0 bases, with 5 bases between the two germline ends. The CDR3 bases are TGTGCCAGCAGTTCCAGCTCCTACGAGCAGTACTTC. This codes for CASSSSSYEQYF.

The chain combines TRBV10-3 with TRBJ1-3, with D hard to call. The CDR3 has 15 amino acids. Germline V gene sequence: CDR1 ENHRY, CDR2 SYGVKD. V was clipped by 10 bases and J by 4 bases, with 20 bases between them. This CDR3 reads CATCPPGLGGNTIYF. CDR3 nucleotides: TGTGCCACCTGTCCACCAGGTTTAGGAGGAAACACCATATATTTT.